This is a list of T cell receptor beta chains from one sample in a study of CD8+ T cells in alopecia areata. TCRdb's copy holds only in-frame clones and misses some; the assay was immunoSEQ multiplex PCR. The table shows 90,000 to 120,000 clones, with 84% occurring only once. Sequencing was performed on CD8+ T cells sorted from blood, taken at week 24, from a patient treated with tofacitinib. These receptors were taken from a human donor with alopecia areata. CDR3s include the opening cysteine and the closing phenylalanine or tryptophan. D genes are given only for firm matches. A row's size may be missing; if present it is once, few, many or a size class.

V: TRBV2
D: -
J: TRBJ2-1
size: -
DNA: TGTGCCAGCAGTGTCAGCGCGAGCTCCTACAATGAGCAGTTCTTC
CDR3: CASSVSASSYNEQFF

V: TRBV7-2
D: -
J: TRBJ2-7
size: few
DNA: TGTGCCAGCAGCTTCCGGCGAGGCGAGCAGTACTTC
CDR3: CASSFRRGEQYF

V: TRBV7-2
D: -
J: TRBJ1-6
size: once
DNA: TGTGCCAGCAGCTTAGGGGCAGGGCCCTATAATTCACCCCTCCACTTT
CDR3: CASSLGAGPYNSPLHF

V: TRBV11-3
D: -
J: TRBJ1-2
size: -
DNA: TGTGCCAGCAGCAGGGGGACGGCACTCTATGGCTACACCTTC
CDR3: CASSRGTALYGYTF

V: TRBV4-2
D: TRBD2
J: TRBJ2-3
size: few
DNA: TGTGCCAGCAGCCAAGAGAGTAGCGGGGGGGCAGCTTATACGCAGTATTTT
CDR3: CASSQESSGGAAYTQYF

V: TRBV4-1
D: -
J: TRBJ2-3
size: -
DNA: TGCGCCAGCAGCCAAGTACAGGGAGATACGCAGTATTTT
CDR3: CASSQVQGDTQYF

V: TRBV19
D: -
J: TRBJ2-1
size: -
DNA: TGTGCCAGTACCCCAGAGACTAGAGGAGATGAGCAGTTCTTC
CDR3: CASTPETRGDEQFF

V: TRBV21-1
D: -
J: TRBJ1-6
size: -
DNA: TGTGCCAGCAGCAAAGCGGGGAATTCACCCCTCCACTTT
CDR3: CASSKAGNSPLHF

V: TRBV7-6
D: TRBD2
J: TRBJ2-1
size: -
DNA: TGTGCCAGCAGCTTACTATCAGGACTAGCCGAGAGAATGAGTGAGCAGTTCTTC
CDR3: CASSLLSGLAERMSEQFF

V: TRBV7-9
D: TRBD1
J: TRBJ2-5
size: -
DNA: TGTGCCAGCAGCTTAGCCCCGGGACAGGCTCGGACCCAGTACTTC
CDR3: CASSLAPGQARTQYF